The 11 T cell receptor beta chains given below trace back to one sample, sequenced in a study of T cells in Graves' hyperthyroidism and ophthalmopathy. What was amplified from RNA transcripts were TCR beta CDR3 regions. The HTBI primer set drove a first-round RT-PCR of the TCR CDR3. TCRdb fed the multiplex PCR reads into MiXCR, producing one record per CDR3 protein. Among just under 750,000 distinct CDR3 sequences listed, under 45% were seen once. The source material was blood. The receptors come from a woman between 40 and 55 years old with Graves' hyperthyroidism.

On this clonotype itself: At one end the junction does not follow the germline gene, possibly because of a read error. In DNA, the CDR3 is TGTGCCAGCAGCCAAGCGGATGAACAACTGTTTTTT. Its protein is CASSQADEQLFF. This chain connects TRBV3-1 to TRBJ1-4; D is unresolved. This CDR3 spans 12 amino acids. The germline gives CDR1 LGHDT, CDR2 YNNKEL (reference sequence).

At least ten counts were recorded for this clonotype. The chain's CDR3 is CSARGVGGQPQHF. DNA of the CDR3: TGCAGTGCTAGAGGTGTGGGTGGTCAGCCCCAGCATTTT. The chain combines TRBV20-1 with TRBJ1-5; D is unresolved. Trimming shortened V by 1 base and J by 6 bases, and 10 bases separated the two germline ends. The CDR3 is made up of 13 amino acids. Germline V gives CDR1 DFQATT, CDR2 SNEGSKA (reference sequence).

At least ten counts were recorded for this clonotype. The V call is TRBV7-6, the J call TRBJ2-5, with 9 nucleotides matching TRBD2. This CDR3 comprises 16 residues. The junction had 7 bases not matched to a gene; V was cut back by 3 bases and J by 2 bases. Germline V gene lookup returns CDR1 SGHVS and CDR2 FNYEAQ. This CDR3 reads CASSFGTSGWQETQYF. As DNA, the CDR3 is TGTGCCAGCAGCTTTGGAACTAGCGGGTGGCAAGAGACCCAGTACTTC.

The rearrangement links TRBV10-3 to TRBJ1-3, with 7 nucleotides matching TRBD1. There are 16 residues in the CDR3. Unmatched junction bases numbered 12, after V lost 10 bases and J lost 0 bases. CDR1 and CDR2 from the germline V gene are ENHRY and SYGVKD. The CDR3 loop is CASRAQGTASGNTIYF. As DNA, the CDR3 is TGTGCCAGCAGAGCTCAAGGGACAGCCTCTGGAAACACCATATATTTT.

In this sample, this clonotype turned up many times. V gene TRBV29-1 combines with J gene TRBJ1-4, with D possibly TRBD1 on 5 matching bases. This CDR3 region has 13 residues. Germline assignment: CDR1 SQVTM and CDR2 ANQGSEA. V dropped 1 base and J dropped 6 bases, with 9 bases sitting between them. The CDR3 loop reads CSVEVWGDEKLFF. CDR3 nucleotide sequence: TGCAGCGTTGAAGTTTGGGGGGATGAAAAACTGTTTTTT.

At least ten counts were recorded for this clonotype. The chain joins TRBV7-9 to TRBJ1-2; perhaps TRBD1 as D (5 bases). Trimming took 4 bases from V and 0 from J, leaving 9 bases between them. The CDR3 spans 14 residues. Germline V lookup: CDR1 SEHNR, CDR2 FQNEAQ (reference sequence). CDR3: CASSWGRTNYGYTF. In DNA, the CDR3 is TGTGCCAGCAGCTGGGGACGGACTAACTATGGCTACACCTTC.

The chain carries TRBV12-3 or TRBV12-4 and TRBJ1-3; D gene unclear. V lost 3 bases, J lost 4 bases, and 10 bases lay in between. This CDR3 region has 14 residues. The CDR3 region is CASSFRLRGNTIYF. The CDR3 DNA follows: TGTGCCAGCAGTTTTAGGCTAAGAGGAAACACCATATATTTT.

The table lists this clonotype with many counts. CDR3 residues: CSARGPDQETQYF. The DNA for the CDR3 is TGCAGTGCTAGAGGCCCAGACCAAGAGACCCAGTACTTC. This sequence joins TRBV20-1 and TRBJ2-5; D remains unclear. The germline V gene has CDR1 DFQATT and CDR2 SNEGSKA (reference sequence). The CDR3 has 13 amino acids. With 1 base removed from V and 0 bases from J, the gap between germline ends came to 6 bases.

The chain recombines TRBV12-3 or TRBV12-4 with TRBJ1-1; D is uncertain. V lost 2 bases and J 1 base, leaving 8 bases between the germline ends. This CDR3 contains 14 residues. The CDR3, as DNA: TGTGCCAGCAGTTTAAGCCCGTGGAACACTGAAGCTTTCTTT. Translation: CASSLSPWNTEAFF.

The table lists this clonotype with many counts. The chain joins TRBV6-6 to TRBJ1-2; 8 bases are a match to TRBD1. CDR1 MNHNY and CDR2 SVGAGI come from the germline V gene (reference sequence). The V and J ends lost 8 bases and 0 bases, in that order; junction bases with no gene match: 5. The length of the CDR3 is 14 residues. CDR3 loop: CASFGTGANYGYTF. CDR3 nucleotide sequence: TGTGCCAGCTTTGGGACAGGAGCTAACTATGGCTACACCTTC.

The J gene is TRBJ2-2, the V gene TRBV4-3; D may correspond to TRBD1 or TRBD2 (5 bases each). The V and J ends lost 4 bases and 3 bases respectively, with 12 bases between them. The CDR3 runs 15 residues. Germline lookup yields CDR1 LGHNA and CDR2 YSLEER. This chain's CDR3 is CASSRVGDDTGELFF. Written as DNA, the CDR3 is TGCGCCAGCAGCCGCGTCGGGGACGACACCGGGGAGCTGTTTTTT.